Below, 9 T cell receptor beta chains from the same sample are listed, as sequenced in a study of blood T cell repertoires in COVID-19. TCRdb's copy holds only in-frame clones and misses some; the assay was immunoSEQ multiplex PCR. The data contain 140,000 or so clones, under 80% of them seen just once; the ten biggest clones take up roughly 4.2%. The sequenced sample was peripheral blood. The receptor source for this set is a man in his 60s with acute or convalescent COVID-19.

V and J are TRBV6-5 and TRBJ1-5; weak D call: TRBD1 (6 bases). The CDR3 loop spans 12 amino acids. V was trimmed by 4 bases and J by 7 bases, leaving 8 bases between them. Germline-derived CDR1 and CDR2 are MNHEY and SVGAGI. The CDR3 here is CASSFRGQPQHF. CDR3 DNA: TGTGCCAGCAGTTTCAGGGGACAGCCCCAGCATTTT.

A remark on this clone: Its ends do not fully match the called genes, so a read error is possible. The rearrangement links TRBV28 to TRBJ2-4; 9 positions agree with TRBD1. This CDR3 has 11 amino acids. Looked up from germline, CDR1 is MDHEN and CDR2 is SYDVKM. CDR3 coding DNA: TGTGCCAGCAGTACTGGGACAGGGAGCGACTTC. This translates into CASSTGTGSDF.

This chain uses TRBV3-1 (or the pseudogene TRBV3-2) with TRBJ2-7, with a weak D call TRBD2 (6 bases). CDR1 and CDR2 (germline): LGHDT, YNNKEL (reference sequence). The CDR3 is 14 residues long. Trimming took 4 bases from V and 2 from J, leaving 12 bases between them. The CDR3 nucleotides are TGTGCCAGCAGCCCCGGACTAACCCCCTACGAGCAGTACTTC. It specifies CASSPGLTPYEQYF.

CDR3 in amino acids: CASRRQGQMNTGELFF. In DNA form, the CDR3 reads TGCGCCAGCAGGCGACAGGGGCAGATGAACACCGGGGAGCTGTTTTTT. V and J are TRBV5-1 and TRBJ2-2, with 8 bases that match TRBD1. This CDR3 region has 16 residues. The V gene end was trimmed by 5 bases and the J gene end by 1 base; junction bases not matched to a gene: 7. Germline V gene lookup returns CDR1 SGHRS and CDR2 YFSETQ.

The chain carries TRBV19 and TRBJ2-1; 10 bases are a match to TRBD2. V shed 3 bases, J shed 6 bases, and the junction held 8 bases outside the gene matches. CDR1 is LNHDA and CDR2 is SQIVND in the germline V gene (reference sequence). The CDR3 sequence is 16 residues long. CDR3 bases: TGTGCCAGTAGTATTGGACTAGCGGCCCTCTCCAATGAGCAGTTCTTC. Protein sequence: CASSIGLAALSNEQFF. The entire variable domain, with the rest obtained from reference TRBV19 and TRBJ2-1, is as follows: DGGITQSPKYLFRKEGQNVTLSCEQNLNHDAMYWYRQDPGQGLRLIYYSQIVNDFQKGDIAEGYSVSREKKESFPLTVTSAQKNPTAFYLCASSIGLAALSNEQFFGPGTRLTVL.

This clone was observed a handful of times. J is TRBJ2-2 and V is TRBV2; perhaps TRBD1 as D (6 bases). The CDR3 loop spans 14 amino acids. The germline V and J ends were trimmed by 5 bases and 3 bases, with 10 bases remaining between them. Germline V CDR1 and CDR2: SNHLY, FYNNEI. For the CDR3, the DNA is TGTGCCAGCAGTCCACAGGGTTACACCGGGGAGCTGTTTTTT. Translated, it gives CASSPQGYTGELFF. Looking up the rest from reference TRBV2 and TRBJ2-2 gives the full variable domain: EPEVTQTPSHQVTQMGQEVILRCVPISNHLYFYWYRQILGQKVEFLVSFYNNEISEKSEIFDDQFSVERPDGSNFTLKIRSTKLEDSAMYFCASSPQGYTGELFFGEGSRLTVL.

The V and J genes are TRBV12-3 or TRBV12-4 and TRBJ1-1; no definite D call. The CDR3 extends over 13 amino acids. V lost 3 bases and J 2 bases, leaving 7 bases between the germline ends. The CDR3 is CASSFTVNTEAFF. Here the CDR3 DNA reads TGTGCCAGCAGTTTCACAGTCAACACTGAAGCTTTCTTT.

This clone was counted between two and nine times. The V gene is TRBV10-3, the J gene TRBJ2-7; 8 bases agree with TRBD1. V lost 6 bases, J lost 5 bases, and 9 bases stayed unmatched. The CDR3 totals 14 residues. CDR1 and CDR2 from the germline V gene are ENHRY and SYGVKD. The CDR3: CAIRPTGEWDEQYF. The CDR3 DNA sequence: TGTGCCATCAGGCCGACAGGGGAGTGGGACGAGCAGTACTTC.

This chain connects TRBV7-9 to TRBJ2-3, with 10 nucleotides matching TRBD1. CDR3 length equals 13 residues. CDR1 and CDR2 from the germline V gene are SEHNR and FQNEAQ (reference sequence). The J segment lost 5 bases and the V segment lost 4 bases, leaving 0 bases of the junction unmatched. The CDR3 sequence: CASSWTGGDTQYF. The CDR3 nucleotides read TGTGCCAGCAGCTGGACAGGGGGAGATACGCAGTATTTT.